This TCR beta chain was sequenced in a study of CD8 T cells in ankylosing spondylitis. About this clonotype itself: Antigen: not known.

Via MiXCR, TCRdb re-called the 5' RACE reads, giving one row per CDR3 protein. Found here are about 330,000 distinct CDR3 sequences, 7% to 9% of them singletons; the top ten hold 14% to 15%. Germline-derived CDR1 and CDR2 are SGHRS and YFSETQ. The V gene end was trimmed by 4 bases and the J gene end by 7 bases; junction bases not matched to a gene: 5. This CDR3 spans 15 amino acids. Study outcomes and limitations: Several highly homologous variants made up a TCR beta motif, and this motif appeared characteristic of ankylosing spondylitis blood.

V and J are TRBV5-1 and TRBJ2-1, with 13 bases aligning to TRBD2. The sample was blood, either unsorted or a sorted T cell fraction (not recorded which). This TCR was sampled from a male donor with ankylosing spondylitis. CDR3 bases: TGCGCCAGCAGCATCGGGACTAGCGGGATTAATGAGCAGTTCTTC. Translation gives CASSIGTSGINEQFF.